The sequence of this TCR beta chain was determined in a study of shared clonotypes between healthy human individuals. Points from the study as a whole: Incompleteness in sorted-subset sequencing, despite large depth, was shown by rarefaction.

Notes on this clone: The antigen is undetermined.

CDR1 and CDR2 (germline): MDHEN, SYDVKM. V lost 11 bases, J lost 0 bases, and 17 bases lay in between. The CDR3 totals 15 residues. Repertoires were generated with immunoSEQ multiplex PCR, while TCRdb's copy carries only in-frame clones and drops some. Of hundreds of thousands of clones listed, about 92% are singletons. CD45RO negativity and positive selection for CCR7 defined naive CD8 cells, a population that excluded terminally differentiated effector memory CD45RA+ cells. The receptor comes from a man aged 25 to 40 in good health. Source material: naive CD8+ T cells sorted from blood. The genes are TRBV28 and TRBJ1-5, with D maybe TRBD1 (5 bases). The DNA of the CDR3 is TGTGCCGGCCAGGAAAGGGGCCTTAGCAATCAGCCCCAGCATTTT. Amino acids: CAGQERGLSNQPQHF.